This T cell receptor (beta chain) was documented in a study of neurological immune-mediated disorders. This clonotype has at least ten counts. TCRdb re-analysed the 5' RACE reads in MiXCR, keeping a single row per CDR3 protein. Of approximately 40,000 distinct CDR3 sequences listed, approximately 4.4% are singletons. V was trimmed by 7 bases and J by 1 base, leaving 13 bases between them. The CDR3 length is 15 residues. Sequencing was carried out using CD4+ T cells from blood. This sequence joins TRBV12-3 or TRBV12-4 and TRBJ2-2; the D is unclear. This clonotype originated in a man in his late teens or twenties in good health. The CDR3 spells CASKFYQRNTGELFF. The CDR3, as DNA: TGTGCCAGCAAGTTTTATCAGAGGAACACCGGGGAGCTGTTTTTT.